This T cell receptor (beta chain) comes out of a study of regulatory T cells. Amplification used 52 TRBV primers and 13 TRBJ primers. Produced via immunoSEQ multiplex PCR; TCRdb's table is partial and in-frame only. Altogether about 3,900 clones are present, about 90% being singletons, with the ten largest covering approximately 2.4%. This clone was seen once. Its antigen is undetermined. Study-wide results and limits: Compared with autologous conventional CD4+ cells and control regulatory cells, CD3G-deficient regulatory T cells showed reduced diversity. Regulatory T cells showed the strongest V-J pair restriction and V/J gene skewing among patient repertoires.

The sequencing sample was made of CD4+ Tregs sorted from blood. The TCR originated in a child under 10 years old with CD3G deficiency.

CDR3 amino acids: CASSPETGVNTEAFF. Written as DNA, the CDR3 is TGTGCCAGCTCACCTGAGACAGGGGTGAACACTGAAGCTTTCTTT. This chain links TRBV18 with TRBJ1-1; 8 bases map to TRBD1. The CDR3 consists of 15 residues. The V gene end was trimmed by 3 bases and the J gene end by 0 bases; junction bases not matched to a gene: 3. Germline V gene data show CDR1 as KGHSH and CDR2 as LQKENI.